At least ten counts were recorded for the clone carrying this T cell receptor (beta chain). No antigen is known for it. The sample belongs to a study of blood T cells in healthy people across ages. This CDR3 spans 15 amino acids. Trimming removed 5 bases at V and 2 bases at J, with 15 bases between. Primed by a sample-barcoded 5' primer and a J-beta primer mix, a second PCR proceeded for 7 to 11 cycles. MiXCR, applied by TCRdb to the 5' RACE reads, yields one record per CDR3 protein. Of around 850,000 distinct CDR3 sequences listed, 30% to 45% are singletons. Findings of the study overall: More naive CD4+ cells and higher diversity marked long-lived donors relative to aged donors.

This clonotype originated in a man younger than 35 in good health. The chain carries TRBV12-3 or TRBV12-4 and TRBJ2-5; D may correspond to TRBD1 or TRBD2 (5 bases each). Specimen: blood. CDR3 residues: CASSPIGDGQETQYF. DNA for the CDR3: TGTGCCAGCAGTCCCATAGGGGACGGACAAGAGACCCAGTACTTC.